The clone carrying this TCR beta chain was detected only a few times. What it recognizes is unknown. Germline loops: CDR1 LNHDA, CDR2 SQIVND (reference sequence). This CDR3 region has 14 residues. Between the trimmed V and J ends, which lost 5 bases and 6 bases, there was a span of 17 bases. This sample was taken from a study of T-cell memory formation after mild COVID-19. Study findings and constraints: Largely, contracting CD4+ clones fell within CM and EM, and contracting CD8+ clones within EMRA. For second-wave clones that peaked at day 37, SARS-CoV-2 specificity went unverified.

TCRdb reprocessed the 5' RACE reads with MiXCR, giving one entry per CDR3 protein. The sample has 100,000 to 150,000 distinct CDR3 sequences; over 15% are singletons. J is TRBJ2-7 and V is TRBV19; maybe TRBD1 (6 bases). This TCR was sampled from a young man who had mild COVID-19 (a few samples of this study predate the infection). Cell type and time point are not known. Sequenced: PBMCs or a T cell subset sorted from them (not recorded which). The CDR3 reads CASSVQGWGLEQYF. The CDR3 nucleotides are TGTGCCAGTAGTGTGCAGGGATGGGGGCTCGAGCAGTACTTC.